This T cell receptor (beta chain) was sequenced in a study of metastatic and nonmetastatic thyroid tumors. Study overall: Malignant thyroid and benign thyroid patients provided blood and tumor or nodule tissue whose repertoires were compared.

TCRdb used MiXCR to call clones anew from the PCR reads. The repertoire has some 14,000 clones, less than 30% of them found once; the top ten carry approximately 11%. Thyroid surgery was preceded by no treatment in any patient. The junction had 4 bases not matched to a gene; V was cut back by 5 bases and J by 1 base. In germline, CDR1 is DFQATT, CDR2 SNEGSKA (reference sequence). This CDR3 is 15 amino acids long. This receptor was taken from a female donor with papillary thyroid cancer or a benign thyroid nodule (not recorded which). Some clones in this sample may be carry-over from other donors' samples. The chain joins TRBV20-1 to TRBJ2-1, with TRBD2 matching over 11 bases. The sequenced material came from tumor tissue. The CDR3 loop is CSAWTSGQSYNEQFF. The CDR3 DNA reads TGCAGTGCTTGGACTAGCGGGCAATCCTACAATGAGCAGTTCTTC.